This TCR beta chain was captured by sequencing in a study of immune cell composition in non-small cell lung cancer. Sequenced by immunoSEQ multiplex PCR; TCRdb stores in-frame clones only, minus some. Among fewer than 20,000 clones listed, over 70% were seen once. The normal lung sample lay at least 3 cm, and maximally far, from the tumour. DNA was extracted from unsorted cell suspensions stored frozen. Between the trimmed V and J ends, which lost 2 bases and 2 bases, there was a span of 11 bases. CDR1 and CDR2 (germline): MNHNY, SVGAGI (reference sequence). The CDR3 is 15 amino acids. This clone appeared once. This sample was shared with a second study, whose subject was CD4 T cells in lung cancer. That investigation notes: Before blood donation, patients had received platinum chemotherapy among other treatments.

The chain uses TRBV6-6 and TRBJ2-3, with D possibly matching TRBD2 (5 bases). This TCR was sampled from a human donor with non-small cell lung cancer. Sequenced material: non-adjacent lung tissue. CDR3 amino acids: CASSYDGVTTDTQYF. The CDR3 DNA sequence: TGTGCCAGCAGTTACGACGGGGTAACCACAGATACGCAGTATTTT.